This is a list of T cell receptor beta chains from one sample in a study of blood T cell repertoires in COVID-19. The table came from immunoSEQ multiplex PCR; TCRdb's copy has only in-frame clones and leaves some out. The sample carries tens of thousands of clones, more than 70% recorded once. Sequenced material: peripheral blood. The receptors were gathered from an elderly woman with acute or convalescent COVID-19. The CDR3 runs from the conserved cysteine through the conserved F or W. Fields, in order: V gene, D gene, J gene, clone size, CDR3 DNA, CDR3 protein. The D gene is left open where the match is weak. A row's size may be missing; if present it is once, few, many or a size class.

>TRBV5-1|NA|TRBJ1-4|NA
TGCGCCAGCAGCTTTTTACCGGGGTCGGGTGAAAAACTGTTTTTT
CASSFLPGSGEKLFF
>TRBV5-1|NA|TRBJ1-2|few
TGCGCCAGCAGCTTGGAATCAGGGAATTATGGCTACACCTTC
CASSLESGNYGYTF
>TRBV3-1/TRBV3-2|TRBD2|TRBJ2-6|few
TGTGCCAGCAGCCAGAGGACTAGGGTTTTCTCTGGGGCCAACGTCCTGACTTTC
CASSQRTRVFSGANVLTF
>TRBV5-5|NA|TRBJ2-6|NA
TGTGCCAGCAGGGAGGGGTACGGGGCCAACGTCCTGACTTTC
CASREGYGANVLTF
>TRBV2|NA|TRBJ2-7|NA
TGTGCCAGCAGCCCCAGGTTGCTCTCCTACGAGCAGTACTTC
CASSPRLLSYEQYF
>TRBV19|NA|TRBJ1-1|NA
TGTGCCAGTATTCGGGGCACTGAAGCTTTCTTT
CASIRGTEAFF
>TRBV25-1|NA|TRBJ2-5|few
TGTGCCAGCAGTGAAGATGCTGGAGGGGAGGAGACCCAGTACTTC
CASSEDAGGEETQYF
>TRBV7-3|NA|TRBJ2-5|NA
TGTGCCAGCAGCCCGGGAGCTCAAGAGACCCAGTACTTC
CASSPGAQETQYF
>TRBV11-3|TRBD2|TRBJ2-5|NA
TGTGCCAGCAGCTCAACGACTAGCGGGGAGACCCAGTACTTC
CASSSTTSGETQYF
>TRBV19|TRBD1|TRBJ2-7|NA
TGTGCCAGCCAGCCGGGACAGGGCGGGGTGAGGCAGTACTTC
CASQPGQGGVRQYF
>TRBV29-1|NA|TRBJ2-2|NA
TGCAGCGTCGGGGTTTCGAACACCGGGGAGCTGTTTTTT
CSVGVSNTGELFF
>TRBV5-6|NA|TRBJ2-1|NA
TGTGCCAGCAGCTATAACACAATTACGTCCTACAATGAGCAGTTCTTC
CASSYNTITSYNEQFF
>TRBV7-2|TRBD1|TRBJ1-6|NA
TGTGCCAGCAGCTTAGTAACAGGGGGATTATCACCCCTCCACTTT
CASSLVTGGLSPLHF
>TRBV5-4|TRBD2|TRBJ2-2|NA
TGTGCCAGCAGCTTGGTTAAACTAGCGGGATCCCCCGGGGAGCTGTTTTTT
CASSLVKLAGSPGELFF
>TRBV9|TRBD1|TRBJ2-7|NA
TGTGCCAGCAGCGGACAGGGCACAGAGCAGTACTTC
CASSGQGTEQYF
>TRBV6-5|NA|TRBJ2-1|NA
TGTGCCAGCACCCCCGGGACACACTACAATGAGCAGTTCTTC
CASTPGTHYNEQFF
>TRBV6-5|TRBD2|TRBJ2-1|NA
TGTGCCAGCAGTTACCTAAGCGGGGGGAGGAACAATGAGCAGTTCTTC
CASSYLSGGRNNEQFF
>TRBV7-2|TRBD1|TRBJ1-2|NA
TGTGCCAGCAGCTTAGACAGGGGGCCTTATGGCTACACCTTC
CASSLDRGPYGYTF
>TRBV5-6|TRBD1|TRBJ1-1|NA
TGTGCCAGCAGCTTGGAAGGGACAGGGGAGAAACGGGCTTTCTTT
CASSLEGTGEKRAFF
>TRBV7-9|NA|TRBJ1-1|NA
TGTGCCAGCAGCTTACAGGGTAATACTGAAGCTTTCTTT
CASSLQGNTEAFF
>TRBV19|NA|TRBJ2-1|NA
TGTGCCAGTAGTATAGGTCCCCACATGGGGCCCTACAATGAGCAGTTCTTC
CASSIGPHMGPYNEQFF
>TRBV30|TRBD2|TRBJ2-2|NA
TGTGCCTGGAGTGTAGGACTAGCGGGGGTCGGGGAGCTGTTTTTT
CAWSVGLAGVGELFF
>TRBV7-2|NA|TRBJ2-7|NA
TGTGCCAGCAGCGAGGGGGACCCCTTTTTCTACGAGCAGTACTTC
CASSEGDPFFYEQYF
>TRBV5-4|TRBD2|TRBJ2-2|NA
TGTGCCAGCAGCTTGGGGTTAGCGGGAGGCTCGGGCACCGGGGAGCTGTTTTTT
CASSLGLAGGSGTGELFF
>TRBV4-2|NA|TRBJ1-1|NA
TGTGCCAGCAGCCAAGGAGCAGGCAGTAGAGCGGACACTGAAGCTTTCTTT
CASSQGAGSRADTEAFF
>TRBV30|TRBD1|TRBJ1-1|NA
TGTGCCTGGGACAGGGGGCACGGTTTGAACACTGAAGCTTTCTTT
CAWDRGHGLNTEAFF
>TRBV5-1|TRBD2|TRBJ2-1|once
TGCGCCAGCGAAAAAAGCGGGGGACTCTACAATGAGCAGTTCTTC
CASEKSGGLYNEQFF
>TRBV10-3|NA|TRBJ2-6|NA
TGTGCCATCAGTGATATCTCTGGGGCCAACGTCCTGACTTTC
CAISDISGANVLTF
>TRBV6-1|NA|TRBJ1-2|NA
TGTGCCAGCAGTGAAGACTCCGGGACTGATTATGGCTACACCTTC
CASSEDSGTDYGYTF
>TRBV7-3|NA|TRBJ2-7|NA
TGTGCCAGCAGCCCCGACAGTAGCTCCTACGAGCAGTACTTC
CASSPDSSSYEQYF
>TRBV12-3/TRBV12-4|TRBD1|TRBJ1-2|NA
TGTGCCAGCACCGCGAGGGGGCTCTATGGCTACACCTTC
CASTARGLYGYTF
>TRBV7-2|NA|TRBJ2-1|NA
TGTGCCAGCAGCTTATTAGGCGGGAAGGGTTACAATGAGCAGTTCTTC
CASSLLGGKGYNEQFF
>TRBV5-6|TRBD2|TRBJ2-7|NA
TGTGCCAGCAGCTTGGTCAGACTAGCGGGAGGTAGCGAGCAGTACTTC
CASSLVRLAGGSEQYF
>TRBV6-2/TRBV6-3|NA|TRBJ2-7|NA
TGTGCCAGCAGTTCCGTTCGATCTTTAGCGGAGCAGTACTTC
CASSSVRSLAEQYF
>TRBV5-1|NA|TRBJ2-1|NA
TGCGCCAGCAGCTTGGGTCTTGAGCAGTTCTTC
CASSLGLEQFF
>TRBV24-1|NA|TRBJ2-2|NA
TGTGCCACCAGTGATTTTAGAGGCGGGGAGCTGTTTTTT
CATSDFRGGELFF
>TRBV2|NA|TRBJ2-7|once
TGTGCCAGCAGAGCAATGCGGGAGCAGTACTTC
CASRAMREQYF
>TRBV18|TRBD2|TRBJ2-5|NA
TGTGCCAGCTCACCCGGGGGACTAGCGGACCAAGAGACCCAGTACTTC
CASSPGGLADQETQYF
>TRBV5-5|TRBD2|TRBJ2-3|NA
TGTGCCAGCAGCTTCTTAGGACTAGCGAGCACAGATACGCAGTATTTT
CASSFLGLASTDTQYF
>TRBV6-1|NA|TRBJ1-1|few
TGTGCCAGCAGTGAATGGGGAATGGGGCCGGAAGCTTTCTTT
CASSEWGMGPEAFF
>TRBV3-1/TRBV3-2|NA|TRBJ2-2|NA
TGTGCCAGCAGCCCTGGCCGGGCCGGGGAGCTGTTTTTT
CASSPGRAGELFF
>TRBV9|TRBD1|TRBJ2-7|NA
TGTGCCAGCAGCAAGGGACAGGGGGTGTCCTACGAGCAGTACTTC
CASSKGQGVSYEQYF
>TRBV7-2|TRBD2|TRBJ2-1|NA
TGTGCCAGCAGCTCCTTAGCGGGAGCTTTCTACAATGAGCAGTTCTTC
CASSSLAGAFYNEQFF